This T cell receptor beta chain appears in the sequencing data of a study of blood T cell repertoires in COVID-19. Background on the study: Samples taken during acute and convalescent COVID-19 were collected in the United States, Italy and Spain. From T cells, B-cell-depleted T cells, or PBMCs came the material, which was cDNA or gDNA.

Per the study methods: Estimated nucleated cell counts came from reference gene primer amplification. Libraries were prepared by immunoSEQ multiplex PCR; TCRdb keeps only in-frame clonotypes and omits some of them. V, J and clone size derive from that table, while D and trimming were established from the DNA sequence. The table lists approximately 260,000 clones, around 88% of them singletons. Trimming took 3 bases from V and 4 from J, leaving 11 bases between them. The V gene's germline CDR1 is SGDLS and CDR2 YYNGEE. The CDR3 is 14 amino acids. Allocation to cohorts depended on clinical history reported by the participants.

The sequence came from a woman in her 40s with acute COVID-19. The chain has TRBV9 and TRBJ1-5; D remains unclear. The sequenced material came from PBMCs or T cells enriched from blood (not recorded which). CDR3 bases: TGTGCCAGCAGCGAAAGACAATCGAATCAGCCCCAGCATTTT. Amino acid sequence: CASSERQSNQPQHF.